This TCR beta chain was observed in a study of metastatic and nonmetastatic thyroid tumors. Across the study: Thyroid patients, malignant and benign, had repertoires compared across blood and tumor or nodule tissue.

Authors' processing steps: Across clinicopathological groups, CDR3 differences served as the basis for building a distant-metastasis classifier for papillary thyroid cancer. TCRdb redid the clone calls on the PCR reads using MiXCR. The authors' filters were not applied to this entry. This sample has tens of thousands of clones, with 9.5% to 15% found just once. Findings and limits, study-wide: As reported, TCR beta diversity in blood and tumor was significantly higher in malignant thyroid tumors than in benign nodules.

This clone was found many times. Its antigen is undetermined. Until they underwent thyroid surgery, no patient had received any treatment. This clonotype originated in a female donor with papillary thyroid cancer or a benign thyroid nodule (not recorded which). Some clones in this sample may be carry-over from other donors' samples. The sample was blood.

CDR3 in amino acids: CASSLATSGRSSYEQYF. In DNA form, the CDR3 reads TGTGCCAGCAGCTTGGCAACTAGCGGGAGGAGCTCCTACGAGCAGTACTTC. The chain uses TRBV5-6 and TRBJ2-7, with 12 nucleotides matching TRBD2. The CDR3 sequence is 17 residues long. The J segment lost 0 bases and the V segment lost 0 bases, leaving 4 bases of the junction unmatched. The germline V gene has CDR1 SGHDT and CDR2 YYEEEE.